This entry describes one TCR beta chain. This CDR3 is missing its conserved last phenylalanine or tryptophan, likely due to a read error. The limits of the CDR3 on the DNA are not certain, so only TCRdb's listed CDR3 is given. Germline CDR1 and CDR2: MNHEY and SVGEGT. The CDR3 numbers 14 amino acids, ends counted. From approximately 550 ng of total RNA, TCR beta-specific cDNA was reverse-transcribed using a constant-region primer. TCR beta libraries came from three nested multiplex PCR rounds using slightly modified ARM-PCR. The first two PCR rounds used TRBV1-TRBV30 forward primers with a C-beta reverse primer, 10 cycles each. Each CDR3 protein is one row after TCRdb ran MiXCR on the multiplex PCR reads. The sample lists roughly 55,000 distinct CDR3 sequences, about two thirds occurring once. This sample stems from a study of tumor-infiltrating lymphocytes in primary liver carcinoma. Unsorted bulk tissue, roughly 20-33 mg of it, served as the source for co-extraction of RNA and DNA. None of the patients had received treatment, and all had chronic HBV infection.

Specimen: liver tumor tissue from sampling region 2. Sample subset: tumor region T2, inferior pole. This receptor was obtained from a man between 35 and 55 years old with primary liver carcinoma and hepatitis B virus infection. The V call is TRBV6-2 or TRBV6-3, the J call TRBJ1-5; the tabulated D call, TRBD1, remains unverified against the DNA. CDR3 protein: CASSLGQGNQPQHS.